This entry lists 14 T cell receptor beta chains sequenced from one sample in a study of regulatory T cells in long-lasting Graves disease. Through Arm-PCR of CDR3 regions and iRepertoire HTBI primers, TCR beta libraries were built. TCRdb reprocessed the multiplex PCR reads with MiXCR, giving one entry per CDR3 protein. This sample carries approximately 500,000 distinct CDR3 sequences, roughly 21% of them seen once, and the ten largest clones take more than 6%. The time point was: persistent/refractory GD, antithyroid drugs over 5 years with positive TRAb. PBMC-derived RNA was used for the TCR library. Sample: peripheral blood mononuclear cells (PBMCs), taken when the disease was refractory, from a patient treated with antithyroid drugs. The source is a female donor with Graves disease.

This clonotype was counted between two and nine times. This chain's CDR3 is CASSLWGQNEKLFF. CDR3 DNA sequence: TGTGCCAGCAGCTTATGGGGACAGAATGAAAAACTGTTTTTT. This sequence joins TRBV7-2 and TRBJ1-4; 7 bases match TRBD1. With 2 bases clipped from V and 5 bases from J, the junction kept 2 bases outside the gene matches. Germline CDR1 is SGHTA and CDR2 is FQGNSA. This CDR3 is built from 14 residues.

There are many counts of this clonotype. The chain carries TRBV6-5 and TRBJ2-7; D uncertain. The CDR3 totals 13 residues. Germline assignment: CDR1 MNHEY and CDR2 SVGAGI. V was pared by 2 bases and J by 6 bases, with 11 bases between. The CDR3 protein is CASSYALPAEQYF. The CDR3 coding sequence is TGTGCCAGCAGTTACGCCCTACCGGCCGAGCAGTACTTC.

Concerning this clonotype itself: This may be a read error, as it is one base from a much larger clone. As the CDR3 is not closed by the conserved phenylalanine or tryptophan, this likely results from a read error. The genes are TRBV28 and TRBJ1-2; 8 bases match TRBD1. Trimming took 7 bases from V and 5 from J; bases not matched to a gene: 6. The CDR3 has 13 amino acids. CDR1 is MDHEN, CDR2 SYDVKM, per germline. Here the CDR3 reads CASTVDRGYGYTS. CDR3 bases: TGTGCCAGCACCGTCGACAGGGGTTATGGCTACACCTCC.

A remark on this clonotype: With a much larger clone just one base away, this may be a read error. This sequence joins TRBV29-1 and TRBJ1-5, with no clear D. The ends were cut back, 4 bases at V and 1 base at J, with 11 bases in the middle. Germline CDR1 reads SQVTM; CDR2 reads ANQGSEA. The CDR3 contains 14 residues. The CDR3 DNA sequence: TGCAGCGTTGGGGCCGGACGGAGCAATCAGCCCCAGCATTTT. It is translated as CSVGAGRSNQPQHF.

In this sample, this clonotype turned up a few times. The V call is TRBV19, the J call TRBJ2-1, with D unclear. From germline, CDR1 is LNHDA and CDR2 SQIVND (reference sequence). Trimming stripped 3 bases from V and 0 bases from J, with 9 bases between. This CDR3 has 15 amino acids. In DNA, the CDR3 is TGTGCCAGTAGTATCTCCAGAGACTCCTACAATGAGCAGTTCTTC. Translation: CASSISRDSYNEQFF. Using reference TRBV19 and TRBJ2-1 for the parts outside the CDR3, the full variable domain is DGGITQSPKYLFRKEGQNVTLSCEQNLNHDAMYWYRQDPGQGLRLIYYSQIVNDFQKGDIAEGYSVSREKKESFPLTVTSAQKNPTAFYLCASSISRDSYNEQFFGPGTRLTVL.

This clonotype was seen ten or more times. The chain uses TRBV7-9 and TRBJ1-2, with D maybe TRBD1 (5 bases). The CDR3 length is 14 residues. Trimming took off 1 base at V and 4 bases at J, with 10 bases between the two ends. Looked up from germline, CDR1 is SEHNR and CDR2 is FQNEAQ (reference sequence). The CDR3: CASSLGRVTYGYTF. The DNA of the CDR3 is TGTGCCAGCAGCTTAGGCAGGGTAACCTATGGCTACACCTTC.

This clonotype was seen more than once but under ten times. This chain uses TRBV28 with TRBJ2-1, with TRBD1 identical over 9 bases. Germline CDR1 and CDR2: MDHEN and SYDVKM. This CDR3 is 15 amino acids long. V gave up 2 bases and J gave up 8 bases; unmatched junction bases: 7. The CDR3 is CASSLIQGALDEQFF. CDR3 DNA: TGTGCCAGCAGTTTAATACAGGGGGCGTTAGATGAGCAGTTCTTC. Combining the CDR3 with reference TRBV28 and TRBJ2-1 gives the whole variable domain DVKVTQSSRYLVKRTGEKVFLECVQDMDHENMFWYRQDPGLGLRLIYFSYDVKMKEKGDIPEGYSVSREKKERFSLILESASTNQTSMYLCASSLIQGALDEQFFGPGTRLTVL.

As regards this clonotype: A much bigger clone sits one base away, suggesting this may be a read error. The chain is built from TRBV7-2 and TRBJ2-7; the D gene is possibly TRBD1 (6 bases). The V end lost 8 bases, the J end lost 2 bases, and 16 bases lay between the germline ends. The CDR3 spans 14 residues. Germline CDR1 is SGHTA and CDR2 is FQGNSA. CDR3 loop: CASGRPGDPYEQYF. The CDR3 region has the DNA TGTGCCAGCGGTCGGCCAGGGGATCCCTACGAGCAGTACTTC.

This clonotype was seen repeatedly, ten times or more. The V gene is TRBV28, the J gene TRBJ2-7; the match to TRBD1 covers 8 bases. Germline V gene lookup returns CDR1 MDHEN and CDR2 SYDVKM. V lost 6 bases, J lost 3 bases, and 7 bases stayed unmatched. This CDR3 spans 14 amino acids. The CDR3 coding sequence is TGTGCCAGCAGGGGCAGGGGGCGCTTCTACGAGCAGTACTTC. Protein sequence: CASRGRGRFYEQYF. Variable domain in full (rest from reference TRBV28 and TRBJ2-7): DVKVTQSSRYLVKRTGEKVFLECVQDMDHENMFWYRQDPGLGLRLIYFSYDVKMKEKGDIPEGYSVSREKKERFSLILESASTNQTSMYLCASRGRGRFYEQYFGPGTRLTVT.

This clonotype has more than one count but fewer than ten. The J gene is TRBJ2-7, the V gene TRBV3-1, with D tentatively TRBD1 (6 bases). The CDR3 covers 14 residues. The germline CDR1 and CDR2 sequences are LGHDT and YNNKEL (reference sequence). V shed 5 bases and J shed 3 bases, with 14 bases lying between them. Written as DNA, the CDR3 is TGTGCCAGCAGCGACCGGGACAAAATCTACGAGCAGTACTTC. As protein: CASSDRDKIYEQYF.

The V and J genes are TRBV18 and TRBJ2-7; unclear D gene. Trimming took 1 base from V and 3 from J, leaving 7 bases between them. Looked up from germline, CDR1 is KGHSH and CDR2 is LQKENI. This CDR3 spans 13 amino acids. The CDR3 sequence is CASSPRNDYEQYF. For the CDR3, the DNA is TGTGCCAGCTCACCACGCAATGACTACGAGCAGTACTTC.

In this sample, this clonotype turned up many times. The chain recombines TRBV28 with TRBJ2-7; D remains ambiguous. The CDR3 spans 11 residues. V was shortened by 5 bases and J by 6 bases, with 8 bases between the two germline ends. CDR1 MDHEN and CDR2 SYDVKM come from the germline V gene. The CDR3 loop reads CASSLSREQYF. For the CDR3, the DNA is TGTGCCAGCAGTCTCAGCCGCGAGCAGTACTTC.

This clonotype has more than one count but fewer than ten. V usage is TRBV11-2 and J usage is TRBJ2-7; D may be TRBD1 or TRBD2 (5 bases each). This CDR3 is built from 14 residues. The germline V and J ends were trimmed by 1 base and 2 bases, with 9 bases remaining between them. Germline values: CDR1 SGHAT, CDR2 FQNNGV. The CDR3 nucleotides are TGTGCCAGCAGCTTAGGTATGGGGGCCTACGAGCAGTACTTC. This gives the protein CASSLGMGAYEQYF. Full variable domain (outside the CDR3, taken from reference TRBV11-2 and TRBJ2-7): EAGVAQSPRYKIIEKRQSVAFWCNPISGHATLYWYQQILGQGPKLLIQFQNNGVVDDSQLPKDRFSAERLKGVDSTLKIQPAKLEDSAVYLCASSLGMGAYEQYFGPGTRLTVT.

The chain combines TRBV19 with TRBJ1-5; D is unclear. Germline V gene sequence: CDR1 LNHDA, CDR2 SQIVND (reference sequence). Between the trimmed V and J ends, which lost 6 bases and 5 bases, there was a span of 14 bases. CDR3 size: 14 residues. The CDR3 region has the DNA TGTGCCAGTAGCCAGTGGAGTCAGGATCAGCCCCAGCATTTT. Translating gives CASSQWSQDQPQHF.